The text below deals with one TCR beta chain. The antigen is unknown. The data stem from a study of cytomegalovirus exposure and HLA in healthy donors. Study results and caveats: Reportedly, cytomegalovirus status was diagnosed with high sensitivity and specificity. The authors enumerated 164 TCR beta chains as linked to cytomegalovirus.

Profiling relied on immunoSEQ multiplex PCR, and the TCRdb table lists in-frame clones only, not all of them. The profile shows 140,000 to 150,000 clones, just over 90% of them singletons. Source material: PBMCs. The clonotype comes from a man between 18 and 29 years old in good health and CMV-seronegative.

DNA for the CDR3: TGTGCCAGCAGCCAAGAAGCGGGGGGCACCTACGAGCAGTACTTC. Residues: CASSQEAGGTYEQYF. V usage is TRBV14 and J usage is TRBJ2-7, with 9 positions matching TRBD2. Germline trimming cut 0 bases from V and 2 bases from J; bases unmatched to any gene: 2. CDR3 length equals 15 residues. The germline V gene has CDR1 SGHDN and CDR2 FVKESK.